This TCR beta chain stems from a study of OX40 agonist ivuxolimab in advanced cancers. On the study more broadly: Hepatocellular carcinoma, melanoma, renal cell or head and neck cancer occurred in dose-escalation patients. Study-level results: Fewer expanded clones were found on average in CD4+ than in CD8+ T cells.

Sequenced by immunoSEQ multiplex PCR; TCRdb stores in-frame clones only, minus some. This sample has 90,000 to 100,000 clones; 85% to 90% occur once, and the top ten carry about 0.31%. Concerning this clone itself: The antigen remains undetermined.

The clonotype comes from an adult with an advanced solid tumor such as melanoma, head and neck, liver or kidney cancer. The sample in question was CD4+ or CD8+ T cells sorted from blood, obtained in a trial of the OX40 agonist ivuxolimab.

CDR3 coding DNA: TGTGCCAGCAGCTTAAACGCCTACGAGCAGTACTTC. Its protein is CASSLNAYEQYF. V is TRBV5-4 and J is TRBJ2-7; D call uncertain. Germline V lookup: CDR1 SGHNT, CDR2 YYREEE (reference sequence). The length of the CDR3 is 12 residues. The V gene lost 2 bases and the J gene lost 2 bases, with 5 bases spanning the gap.